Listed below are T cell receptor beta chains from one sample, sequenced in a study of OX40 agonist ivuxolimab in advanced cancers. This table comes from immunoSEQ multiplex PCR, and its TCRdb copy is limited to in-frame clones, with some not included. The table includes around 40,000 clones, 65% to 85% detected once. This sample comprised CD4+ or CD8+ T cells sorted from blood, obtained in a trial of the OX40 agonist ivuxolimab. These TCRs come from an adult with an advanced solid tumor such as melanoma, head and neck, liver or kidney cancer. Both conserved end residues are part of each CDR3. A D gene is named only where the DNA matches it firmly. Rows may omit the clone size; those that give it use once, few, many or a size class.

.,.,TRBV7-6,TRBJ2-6,TGTGCCAGCAGCTCCCAACCCCGACAGTACGTGGACTCTGGGGCCAACGTCCTGACTTTC,CASSSQPRQYVDSGANVLTF
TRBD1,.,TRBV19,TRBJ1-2,TGTGCCAGCTCAGGACAGGGGCCCTATGGCTACACCTTC,CASSGQGPYGYTF
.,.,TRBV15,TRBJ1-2,TGTGCCACCAGCAGGGGATTGGGGCCAGCTAACTATGGCTACACCTTC,CATSRGLGPANYGYTF
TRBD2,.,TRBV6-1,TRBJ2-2,TGTGCCAGCTCCCAGCGGGACGCCGGGAGCGGGGAGCTGTTTTTT,CASSQRDAGSGELFF
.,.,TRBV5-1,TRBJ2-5,TGCGCCAGCAGCTTGAATCAGTCAGGACTCAATCAAGAGACCCAGTACTTC,CASSLNQSGLNQETQYF
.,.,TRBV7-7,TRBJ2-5,TGTGCTAGCAGCCAACTATCCGACATCCAAGAGACCCAGTACTTC,CASSQLSDIQETQYF
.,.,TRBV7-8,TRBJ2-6,TGTGCCAGCAGCTTAGCGGTCCCCTCTGGGGCCAACGTCCTGACTTTC,CASSLAVPSGANVLTF
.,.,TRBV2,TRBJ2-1,TGTGCCAGCAGTGAAAGAGGGGGGGCGTTCTTC,CASSERGGAFF
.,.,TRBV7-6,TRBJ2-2,TGTGCCAGCAGCCCAAAGAGGTCCTTTGCCGGGGAGCTGTTTTTT,CASSPKRSFAGELFF
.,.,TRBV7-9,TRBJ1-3,TGTGCCAGCAGCTTAACTGGAAACACCATATATTTT,CASSLTGNTIYF
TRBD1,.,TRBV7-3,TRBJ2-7,TGTGCCAGCAGCTTAAGGGGACAGGGTAGGGACGAGCAGTACTTC,CASSLRGQGRDEQYF
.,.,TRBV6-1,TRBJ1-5,TGTGCCAGCAGTGAAGCGCGTAGATCTGGCAATCAGCCCCAGCATTTT,CASSEARRSGNQPQHF
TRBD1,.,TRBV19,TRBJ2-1,TGTGCCAGTAGCCCAGAACGACCGGGACAGGGGATGATTAATGAGCAGTTCTTC,CASSPERPGQGMINEQFF
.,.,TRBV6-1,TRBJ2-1,TGTGCCAGCAAACTGAGCTCCTACAATGAGCAGTTCTTC,CASKLSSYNEQFF
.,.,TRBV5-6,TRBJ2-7,TGTGCCAGCAGCTTGGATAACTACGAGCAGTACTTC,CASSLDNYEQYF
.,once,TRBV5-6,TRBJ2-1,TGTGCCAGCAGCTTAAGACAGTTCTACAATGAGCAGTTCTTC,CASSLRQFYNEQFF
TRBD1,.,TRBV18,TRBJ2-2,TGTGCCAGCTCAACTGGGACAGCGAACACCGGGGAGCTGTTTTTT,CASSTGTANTGELFF
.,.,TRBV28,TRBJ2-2,TGTGCCAGCAGTTTACCGGGACATCCCACCGGGGAGCTGTTTTTT,CASSLPGHPTGELFF
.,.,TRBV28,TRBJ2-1,TGTGCCAGCAGTTCCCGAAATCGGGCTCGGGATGAGCAGTTCTTC,CASSSRNRARDEQFF
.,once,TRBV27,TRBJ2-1,TGTGCCAGCAGTTTGCGGGAACGCGGTCGAAACAATGAGCAGTTCTTC,CASSLRERGRNNEQFF
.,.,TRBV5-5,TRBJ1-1,TGTGCCAGCAGCTTGGCCGGAGGATCGAACACTGAAGCTTTCTTT,CASSLAGGSNTEAFF
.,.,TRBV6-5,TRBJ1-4,TGTGCCAGCAGTTACTCCTCCAGGGCTGAAAAACTGTTTTTT,CASSYSSRAEKLFF
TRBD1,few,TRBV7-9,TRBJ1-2,TGTGCCAGCAGCTACGCCGGGACAGGCAACCCTCACACCTTC,CASSYAGTGNPHTF
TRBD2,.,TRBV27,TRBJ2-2,TGTGCCAGCAGAAAAGGACTAGCGGGAGGTATTACCGGGGAGCTGTTTTTT,CASRKGLAGGITGELFF
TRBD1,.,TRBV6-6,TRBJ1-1,TGTGCCAGCAGACCCGACAGGGTGAAGGGGACTGAAGCTTTCTTT,CASRPDRVKGTEAFF
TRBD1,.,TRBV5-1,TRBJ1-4,TGCGCCAGCAGCTTAGGAATAACAGGGGGCGCTTGGGAAAAACTGTTTTTT,CASSLGITGGAWEKLFF
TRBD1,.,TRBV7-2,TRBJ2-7,TGTGCCAGCAGCTTGACAGGGGGCGACGGCGAGCAGTACTTC,CASSLTGGDGEQYF
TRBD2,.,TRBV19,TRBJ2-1,TGTGCCAGTAGTATAGATCGGAGACTAGCGGGCTCGAAGCAGTTCTTC,CASSIDRRLAGSKQFF
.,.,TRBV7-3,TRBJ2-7,TGTGCCAGCAGTTCGGAGTTTTACGAGCAGTACTTC,CASSSEFYEQYF
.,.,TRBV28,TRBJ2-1,TGTGCCAGCAGTCCGACAGGTGGGGCGGCCTTGAAGAGGAATGAGCAGTTCTTC,CASSPTGGAALKRNEQFF
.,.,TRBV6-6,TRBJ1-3,TGTGCCAGCAGTCAAGGCCAAAACACCATATATTTT,CASSQGQNTIYF
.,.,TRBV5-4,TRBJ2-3,TGTGCCAGCAGCTTGGAAATTTCGGCTTACTACACAGATACGCAGTATTTT,CASSLEISAYYTDTQYF